This T cell receptor (beta chain) is drawn from a study of CD8 T cell repertoires and HIV-1 epitope variants. On the study more broadly: Twenty-five autologous and known Gag and Nef epitope variant peptides each stimulated T cells separately. Epitopes were three Gag families plus Nef HW9 and YT9.

The count of this clone is one. From germline, CDR1 is WNHNN and CDR2 SYGVQD (reference sequence). The V end was cut by 1 base, the J end by 1 base, with 7 bases between. CDR3 length: 14 amino acids. Profiling relied on immunoSEQ multiplex PCR, and the TCRdb table lists in-frame clones only, not all of them. Of 95,000 or so clones listed, roughly 81% are singletons. The chain uses TRBV10-1 and TRBJ1-1, with D possibly being TRBD1 (6 bases). Sample: uncultured baseline CD8+ T cells from peripheral blood mononuclear cells (PBMCs). The sequence was obtained from a male donor with HIV. The CDR3 here is CASSEYRENTEAFF. The CDR3 DNA reads as TGCGCCAGCAGTGAGTACAGGGAGAACACTGAAGCTTTCTTT.